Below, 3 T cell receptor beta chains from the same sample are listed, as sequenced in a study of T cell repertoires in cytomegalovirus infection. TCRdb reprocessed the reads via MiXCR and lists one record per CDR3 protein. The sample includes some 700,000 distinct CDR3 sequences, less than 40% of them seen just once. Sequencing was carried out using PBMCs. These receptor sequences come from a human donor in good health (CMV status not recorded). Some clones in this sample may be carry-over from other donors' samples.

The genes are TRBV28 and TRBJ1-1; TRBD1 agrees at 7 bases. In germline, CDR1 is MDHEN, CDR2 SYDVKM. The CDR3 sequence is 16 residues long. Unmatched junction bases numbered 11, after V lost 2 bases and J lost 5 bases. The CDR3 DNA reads TGTGCCAGCAGTTTAAGCCCACCAACAGGGGAGACTGAAGCTTTCTTT. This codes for CASSLSPPTGETEAFF.

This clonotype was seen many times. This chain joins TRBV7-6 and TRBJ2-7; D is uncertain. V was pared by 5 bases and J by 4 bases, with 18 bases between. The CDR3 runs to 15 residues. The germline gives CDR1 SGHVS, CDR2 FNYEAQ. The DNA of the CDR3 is TGTGCCAGCAGCCCCGGTGCAGGAGTAGCTTACGAGCAGTACTTC. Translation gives CASSPGAGVAYEQYF.

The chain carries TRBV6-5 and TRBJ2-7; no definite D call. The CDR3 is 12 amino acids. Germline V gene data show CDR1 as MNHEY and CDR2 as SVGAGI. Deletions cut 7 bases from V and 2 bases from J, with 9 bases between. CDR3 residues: CASTGGAYEQYF. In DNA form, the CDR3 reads TGTGCCAGCACCGGCGGAGCCTACGAGCAGTACTTC.